This paragraph covers one T cell receptor (beta chain) sequence. Antigen: not known. This entry comes from a study of T-cell reconstitution after alpha-beta-depleted transplantation in children. Findings of the study overall: Diversity and T-cell counts at one year after transplant derived mostly from new T cells.

Trimming removed 1 base from V and 0 bases from J, with 11 bases in between. The CDR3 runs to 15 residues. Germline assignment: CDR1 SGHRS and CDR2 YFSETQ. Construction of the TCRbeta library involved unique molecular identifiers. TCRdb independently ran MiXCR on the PCR reads; one entry per CDR3 protein. In the table there are roughly 300,000 distinct CDR3 sequences, 11% of which are singletons. This chain uses TRBV5-1 with TRBJ2-7; no clear D gene. This specimen consisted of peripheral blood, obtained 180 days after TCRalphabeta/CD19-depleted stem cell transplant. This clonotype was obtained from a male patient between 2 and 9 years old who had a stem cell transplant for chronic granulomatous disease, so the T cells may come from the graft donor. The CDR3 sequence: CASSLSRDNSYEQYF. The CDR3 bases are TGCGCCAGCAGCTTGTCGCGCGACAACTCCTACGAGCAGTACTTC. Combining the CDR3 with reference TRBV5-1 and TRBJ2-7 gives the whole variable domain KAGVTQTPRYLIKTRGQQVTLSCSPISGHRSVSWYQQTPGQGLQFLFEYFSETQRNKGNFPGRFSGRQFSNSRSEMNVSTLELGDSALYLCASSLSRDNSYEQYFGPGTRLTVT.